These 6 T cell receptor beta chains came from one sample sequenced in a study of read filtering for tumor transcriptome and immune sequencing (TCRdb year 2020). For sequencing, an Illumina HiSeq 4000 was employed. The Immunoverse kit was used to build TCR libraries from 400 ng RNA, with molecular barcoded adaptors covering alpha/delta and beta/gamma chains. TCRdb's own reprocessing of the public reads used fastp at Q25 and MiXCR and kept productive beta chains. Rows are combined by CDR3 protein, so each entry shows the most common genes and DNA. Counted in this sample were about 27,000 distinct CDR3 sequences; approximately 14% of them appeared once. Approximately 40% of the sample rests with the top ten. The sequencing input was a population of CD138-negative cells sorted from bone marrow. The cell subset or site label for this specimen denotes: bone marrow mononuclear cells depleted of CD138+ plasma/myeloma cells by negative magnetic selection. The receptors stem from a donor aged 40 or older with multiple myeloma.

This clonotype was observed a few times. One base away lies a much larger clone, so this may be a sequencing read error. The chain uses TRBV10-3 and TRBJ2-1, with unresolved D. This CDR3 comprises 14 residues. The germline V gene has CDR1 ENHRY and CDR2 SYGVKD. Here the CDR3 DNA reads TGTGCCATCAGGGCTCAGAGCTCCTACAATGGGCAGTTCTTC. Translation: CAIRAQSSYNGQFF.

The table lists this clonotype with many counts. The chain uses TRBV11-3 and TRBJ1-2, with 7 bases aligning to TRBD1. The CDR3 runs 16 residues. J gave up 4 bases and V 0 bases, and 8 bases lay outside the gene matches. Germline assignment: CDR1 SGHNT and CDR2 YENEEA. In nucleotides, the CDR3 is TGTGCCAGCAGCTTAGAGGAGGGACAGTACCGCTATGGCTACACCTTC. Its translation: CASSLEEGQYRYGYTF.

As for this clonotype: Only one base separates this from a far larger clonotype, so it likely reflects a read error. The rearrangement uses TRBV13 and TRBJ1-4; TRBD2 matches at 11 bases. The J call is doubtful: the DNA matches TRBJ2-3 better. The CDR3 runs 15 residues. Germline CDR1 and CDR2: PRHDT and FYEKMQ (reference sequence). As DNA, the CDR3 is TGTGCCAGCAGCCCGAAACTAGCGGGAGTGGATGCGCAGTATTTT. Encoded protein: CASSPKLAGVDAQYF.

This clonotype came up many times. The chain joins TRBV20-1 to TRBJ2-7, with D possibly matching TRBD2 (6 bases). The CDR3 contains 13 residues. In germline, CDR1 is DFQATT, CDR2 SNEGSKA (reference sequence). V dropped 0 bases and J dropped 6 bases, with 12 bases sitting between them. CDR3 sequence reads: CSARDGTPSEQYF. The DNA for the CDR3 is TGCAGTGCTAGAGATGGGACTCCCTCCGAGCAGTACTTC.

This clonotype showed up many times. The J gene is TRBJ2-7, the V gene TRBV5-4; D is perhaps TRBD1 (6 bases). Germline CDR1 SGHNT, CDR2 YYREEE (reference sequence). The V end was cut by 0 bases, the J end by 7 bases, with 14 bases between. The CDR3 runs 14 residues. CDR3 loop: CASSLGGGNLEQYF. CDR3 in DNA: TGTGCCAGCAGCTTGGGAGGGGGAAATTTAGAGCAGTACTTC.

This clonotype was seen repeatedly, ten times or more. The genes are TRBV30 and TRBJ2-3, with 7 bases fitting TRBD2. The V and J ends lost 6 bases and 6 bases, in that order; junction bases with no gene match: 9. This CDR3 has 13 amino acids. In germline, CDR1 is GTSNPN, CDR2 SVGIG (reference sequence). The CDR3 nucleotides read TGTGCCTGCATAGCGGGTAACGGGGATACGCAGTATTTT. Translated: CACIAGNGDTQYF.